The clone carrying this T cell receptor (beta chain) was observed a few times. Its antigen is as yet unknown. Ranging in age from about 6 to 100, the donors were healthy Caucasian individuals from Russia. The data originate from a study of blood T cells in healthy people across ages. General study findings and limits: Percentage of naive T cells showed a strong correlation with TCR beta diversity.

Combining a sample-barcoded 5' primer with a J-beta primer mix, a second PCR ran for roughly 7 to 11 cycles. One entry per CDR3 protein results from TCRdb running MiXCR on the 5' RACE reads. This sample has roughly 1,000,000 distinct CDR3 sequences, with approximately 25% found just once. The CDR3 totals 12 residues. The V gene's germline CDR1 is SQVTM and CDR2 ANQGSEA. Trimming cost V 0 bases and J 3 bases, with 6 bases left between them. These data were also filed under a second study, of T cells of mothers and their children. From that paper: Material was donated by three healthy Caucasian mothers and their six children.

The sequenced sample consisted of blood. The TCR comes from a girl aged 2-15 years in good health. This chain links TRBV29-1 with TRBJ2-7; D unclear. CDR3 in DNA: TGCAGCGTTGAAGAGTCGATCTACGAGCAGTACTTC. This encodes CSVEESIYEQYF.